The 14 T cell receptor beta chains below all came from one sample that was sequenced in a study of Tregs in tolerant kidney transplant recipients. Some clones are missing from TCRdb's copy, which holds only in-frame ones; the method was immunoSEQ multiplex PCR. In the table there are some 250,000 clones, 80% to 85% of which are singletons. The sequenced material came from CD4+ T cells from blood. These receptor sequences come from a human donor in good health.

The chain combines TRBV7-9 with TRBJ1-2, with 8 positions matching TRBD1. The CDR3 consists of 15 residues. V shed 3 bases and J 0 bases; nucleotides not matched to a gene: 3. Germline V gene data show CDR1 as SEHNR and CDR2 as FQNEAQ (reference sequence). DNA for the CDR3: TGTGCCAGCAGCTTTGGACAGGGTCCTAACTATGGCTACACCTTC. Translating gives CASSFGQGPNYGYTF.

The genes are TRBV7-3 and TRBJ2-5; the D is unclear. CDR3 length equals 13 residues. Germline CDR1 SGHTA, CDR2 FQGTGA. V was shortened by 3 bases and J by 3 bases, with 8 bases between the two germline ends. This CDR3 reads CASSLRGEETQYF. CDR3 sequence (DNA): TGTGCCAGCAGCTTGAGAGGTGAAGAGACCCAGTACTTC.

The chain has TRBV18 and TRBJ1-1; D uncertain. With 1 base removed from V and 0 bases from J, the gap between germline ends came to 9 bases. The CDR3 covers 15 residues. CDR1 and CDR2 (germline): KGHSH, LQKENI. The CDR3 DNA reads TGTGCCAGCTCACCACGGAGGGAGGTGAACACTGAAGCTTTCTTT. This sequence encodes CASSPRREVNTEAFF.

This chain connects TRBV19 to TRBJ2-1; D is uncertain. Trimming stripped 3 bases from V and 6 bases from J, with 9 bases between. Germline V lookup: CDR1 LNHDA, CDR2 SQIVND (reference sequence). The CDR3 consists of 13 residues. DNA for the CDR3: TGTGCCAGTAGTATTAACTCCCTCAATGAGCAGTTCTTC. Translated: CASSINSLNEQFF.

V is TRBV7-2 and J is TRBJ2-5; D unclear. V was pared by 1 base and J by 4 bases, with 7 bases between. Germline V CDR1 and CDR2: SGHTA, FQGNSA. This CDR3 is 13 amino acids long. The CDR3 DNA sequence: TGTGCCAGCAGCTTAGGGGTAGGAGAGACCCAGTACTTC. Its protein product is CASSLGVGETQYF. Full variable domain (outside the CDR3, taken from reference TRBV7-2 and TRBJ2-5): GAGVSQSPSNKVTEKGKDVELRCDPISGHTALYWYRQSLGQGLEFLIYFQGNSAPDKSGLPSDRFSAERTGGSVSTLTIQRTQQEDSAVYLCASSLGVGETQYFGPGTRLLVL.

This chain links TRBV5-1 with TRBJ1-2, with D unclear. In germline, CDR1 is SGHRS, CDR2 YFSETQ. The V end was cut by 4 bases, the J end by 8 bases, with 18 bases between. The CDR3 has 14 amino acids. CDR3 loop: CASSPSWVSEGYTF. The CDR3 DNA reads as TGCGCCAGCAGCCCCAGTTGGGTCTCGGAAGGCTACACCTTC. The full variable domain, rest sourced from reference TRBV5-1 and TRBJ1-2, is KAGVTQTPRYLIKTRGQQVTLSCSPISGHRSVSWYQQTPGQGLQFLFEYFSETQRNKGNFPGRFSGRQFSNSRSEMNVSTLELGDSALYLCASSPSWVSEGYTFGSGTRLTVV.

The V gene is TRBV6-5, the J gene TRBJ1-5; D uncertain. Trimming pared 6 bases from V and 2 bases from J, leaving 8 bases between. The germline gives CDR1 MNHEY, CDR2 SVGAGI. CDR3 length: 13 amino acids. CDR3 amino acids: CASSTLGNQPQHF. CDR3 sequence (DNA): TGTGCCAGCAGCACCTTGGGCAATCAGCCCCAGCATTTT.

Concerning this clone: Other nucleotide sequences from this sample produce the same CDR3. The genes are TRBV10-3 and TRBJ2-3, with D uncertain. The CDR3 spans 12 residues. Germline V gene lookup returns CDR1 ENHRY and CDR2 SYGVKD. Deletions cut 0 bases from V and 4 bases from J, with 2 bases between. The CDR3 region has the DNA TGTGCCATCAGTGAGTCTGCAGATACGCAGTATTTT. Translating it yields CAISESADTQYF.

V gene TRBV7-9 combines with J gene TRBJ2-2, with D hard to call. The V gene's germline CDR1 is SEHNR and CDR2 FQNEAQ (reference sequence). V lost 8 bases to trimming and J lost 3 bases, with 10 bases between them. The length of the CDR3 is 13 residues. DNA of the CDR3: TGTGCCAGCCGACCCTTAGACACCGGGGAGCTGTTTTTT. As protein: CASRPLDTGELFF.

CDR3 DNA sequence: TGCGCCAGCAGTGACCCCTCCGGGACAGGTGAAGCTTTCTTT. Residues: CASSDPSGTGEAFF. This chain links TRBV10-1 with TRBJ1-1; 8 nucleotides line up with TRBD1. Germline loops: CDR1 WNHNN, CDR2 SYGVQD (reference sequence). CDR3 length: 14 amino acids. V shed 3 bases and J 7 bases; nucleotides not matched to a gene: 7.

The V and J genes are TRBV7-9 and TRBJ1-2; D is uncertain. The CDR3 covers 13 residues. With 1 base removed from V and 1 base from J, the gap between germline ends came to 4 bases. Germline CDR1 reads SEHNR; CDR2 reads FQNEAQ (reference sequence). The CDR3 sequence is CASSLGDNYGYTF. CDR3 in DNA: TGTGCCAGCAGCTTAGGGGATAACTATGGCTACACCTTC.

The chain has TRBV27 and TRBJ1-1, with TRBD1 matching over 7 bases. V lost 3 bases and J lost 6; bases outside the gene matches: 4. The CDR3 contains 13 residues. Germline V gene lookup returns CDR1 MNHEY and CDR2 SMNVEV (reference sequence). The CDR3 region has the DNA TGTGCCAGCAGTTTTAAGGGGGCCGCTGAAGCTTTCTTT. This translates into CASSFKGAAEAFF.

This clone was observed a handful of times. This rearrangement joins TRBV5-3 to TRBJ2-7, with TRBD1 as a possible D gene (5 bases). TRBV5-3 is treated as an ORF (open reading frame) with a function not yet certain. Trimming removed 0 bases from V and 4 bases from J, with 14 bases in between. The CDR3 sequence is 15 residues long. CDR3 nucleotides: TGTGCCAGAAGCTTGGGGGCAGGGAATCTGTACGAGCAGTACTTC. Amino acids: CARSLGAGNLYEQYF.

This chain uses TRBV11-2 with TRBJ2-5; tentative D call: TRBD1 (5 bases). Germline V CDR1 and CDR2: SGHAT, FQNNGV. V was cut by 2 bases and J by 5 bases, with 9 bases left in between. This CDR3 is 13 amino acids long. This chain's CDR3 is CASSLPGWETQYF. DNA of the CDR3: TGTGCCAGCAGCTTACCAGGGTGGGAGACCCAGTACTTC.